This entry describes one T cell receptor beta chain. This specimen belongs to a study of blood T cell repertoires in COVID-19. Overall study context: COVID-19 samples collected from the United States, Italy and Spain covered acute and convalescent phases.

Trimming stripped 1 base from V and 5 bases from J, with 14 bases between. Germline CDR1 LGHDT, CDR2 YNNKEL (reference sequence). This CDR3 comprises 15 residues. TCRdb keeps only in-frame clones here, not all; method: immunoSEQ multiplex PCR. The repertoire holds around 100,000 clones, with 80% to 85% as singletons. The sample was peripheral blood. The clonotype originates from a man aged 65 to 79 with acute or convalescent COVID-19. The chain joins TRBV3-1 (or the pseudogene TRBV3-2) to TRBJ1-2, with a weak D call TRBD1 (5 bases). CDR3 protein: CASSQGWQGDYGYTF. The CDR3 coding sequence is TGTGCCAGCAGCCAAGGCTGGCAGGGTGATTATGGCTACACCTTC.